Each of the 26 T cell receptor beta chains below was sequenced from the same sample in a study of post-analysis software for immune sequencing data. No cognate antigen is known for these TCRs. The study's findings and limits: Four or five TRBV segments, including TRBV5-6, TRBV5-1 and TRBV20-1, were more frequent in patients than controls.

Included in the TCR beta cDNA libraries were unique molecular identifiers. TCRdb reprocessed the PCR reads with MiXCR, giving one entry per CDR3 protein. The sample records roughly 410,000 distinct CDR3 sequences, less than 40% being singletons. Sequences were obtained from blood. The receptors here all came from a girl under 18 with multiple sclerosis.

This clonotype turned up a few times. The chain couples TRBV7-9 to TRBJ2-1; a possible D gene is TRBD1 (6 bases). There are 16 residues in the CDR3. The V and J ends lost 4 bases and 3 bases respectively, with 16 bases between them. CDR1 is SEHNR and CDR2 is FQNEAQ in the germline V gene (reference sequence). CDR3 sequence (DNA): TGTGCCAGCAGCTCCCGCAGGGGAAGGGGCTACAATGAGCAGTTCTTC. Protein: CASSSRRGRGYNEQFF.

This clonotype has more than one count but fewer than ten. The V and J genes are TRBV28 and TRBJ1-6; the match to TRBD1 covers 10 bases. Trimming took 5 bases from V and 4 from J; bases not matched to a gene: 2. Germline-derived CDR1 and CDR2 are MDHEN and SYDVKM. CDR3 size: 15 residues. The CDR3 is CASSTGQGYNSPLHF. CDR3 in DNA: TGTGCCAGCAGTACGGGACAGGGGTATAATTCACCCCTCCACTTT.

This clonotype was observed a few times. The chain carries TRBV20-1 and TRBJ2-5, with a possible D match to TRBD1 (5 bases). The CDR3 has 15 amino acids. Germline assignment: CDR1 DFQATT and CDR2 SNEGSKA (reference sequence). Trimming cost V 2 bases and J 2 bases, with 15 bases left between them. The CDR3 region is CSARLPVGVQETQYF. CDR3 bases: TGCAGTGCTAGACTCCCGGTAGGGGTTCAAGAGACCCAGTACTTC.

The V and J genes are TRBV27 and TRBJ2-4, with D maybe TRBD1 (6 bases). The ends were cut back, 6 bases at V and 8 bases at J, with 17 bases in the middle. CDR1 and CDR2 from the germline V gene are MNHEY and SMNVEV (reference sequence). This CDR3 region has 14 residues. The CDR3 nucleotides read TGTGCCAGCAGGTCGAGAGGGGGAAGGGACATTCAGTACTTC. Its protein product is CASRSRGGRDIQYF.

This clonotype has ten or more counts. The rearrangement links TRBV7-9 to TRBJ2-1; D gene uncertain. CDR3 length: 11 amino acids. CDR1 and CDR2 from the germline V gene are SEHNR and FQNEAQ (reference sequence). Trimming stripped 6 bases from V and 5 bases from J, with 5 bases between. The DNA for the CDR3 is TGTGCCAGCAGTCCTCACAATGAGCAGTTCTTC. Amino acid sequence: CASSPHNEQFF.

This chain uses TRBV12-5 with TRBJ1-5; D remains unclear. V dropped 3 bases and J dropped 2 bases, with 14 bases sitting between them. This CDR3 region has 16 residues. Per the germline V gene, CDR1 is LGHNT and CDR2 is FRNRAP. This CDR3 reads CASGFSAGEGNQPQHF. The DNA for the CDR3 is TGTGCTAGTGGTTTTTCAGCCGGGGAAGGCAATCAGCCCCAGCATTTT.

V gene TRBV19 combines with J gene TRBJ2-7; D is possibly TRBD2 (6 bases). The J call may be wrong; the DNA end is better matched by TRBJ2-5. Germline loops: CDR1 LNHDA, CDR2 SQIVND (reference sequence). This CDR3 has 13 residues. The CDR3 nucleotides read TGTGCCAGTAGTTCGGTCCGGGGGGAGACCCAGTACTTC. This translates into CASSSVRGETQYF.

J is TRBJ1-5 and V is TRBV28, with 8 nucleotides matching TRBD1. After removal of 2 bases from V and 6 bases from J, the junction contained 12 bases not matched to a gene. The germline CDR1 and CDR2 sequences are MDHEN and SYDVKM. The CDR3 loop spans 17 amino acids. The CDR3 here is CASSLPTRTGYSQPQHF. The CDR3 region has the DNA TGTGCCAGCAGTTTACCCACTCGGACAGGGTATAGTCAGCCCCAGCATTTT.

The sample holds a few counts of this clonotype. The chain combines TRBV4-2 with TRBJ2-7; TRBD1 matches 9 bases. Per the germline V gene, CDR1 is LGHNA and CDR2 is YNFKEQ. CDR3 length: 15 residues. Trimming cost V 2 bases and J 5 bases; bases outside gene matches: 7. The CDR3 spells CASSQTGQGGDEQYF. The CDR3 DNA follows: TGTGCCAGCAGCCAAACGGGACAGGGAGGAGACGAGCAGTACTTC.

Worth noting for this clonotype: It may be a read error: a sequence one base away is much more abundant. The V call is TRBV20-1, the J call TRBJ2-5; 8 bases fit TRBD2. The better agreement between TRBJ2-7 and the DNA end casts doubt on the J call. In germline, CDR1 is DFQATT, CDR2 SNEGSKA (reference sequence). The CDR3 consists of 16 residues. CDR3 in amino acids: CSARDLVGGGRYEQYF. DNA of the CDR3: TGCAGTGCTAGAGATCTGGTCGGCGGGGGGAGATACGAGCAGTACTTC.

The genes are TRBV11-2 and TRBJ2-7, with TRBD2 matching 9 bases. V lost 5 bases and J lost 4; bases outside the gene matches: 15. The CDR3 consists of 17 residues. Per the germline V gene, CDR1 is SGHAT and CDR2 is FQNNGV. CDR3: CASSHIQAGGLRYEQYF. CDR3 DNA sequence: TGTGCCAGCAGCCACATTCAAGCGGGGGGCCTCCGGTACGAGCAGTACTTC.

This clonotype was detected only a few times. CDR3 coding DNA: TGTGCCAGCAGCCCCTGGGGGTCGCGGGGGACCCAGTACTTC. This translates into CASSPWGSRGTQYF. This chain connects TRBV7-3 to TRBJ2-5, with TRBD2 as a possible D gene (6 bases). Germline loops: CDR1 SGHTA, CDR2 FQGTGA. The germline V and J ends were trimmed by 5 bases and 7 bases, with 17 bases remaining between them. This CDR3 comprises 14 residues.

This clonotype was detected a few times. V gene TRBV11-2 combines with J gene TRBJ2-1; D is possibly TRBD2 (7 bases). Germline CDR1 and CDR2: SGHAT and FQNNGV. This CDR3 contains 17 residues. V dropped 6 bases and J dropped 2 bases, with 20 bases sitting between them. The CDR3 DNA is TGTGCCAGCAGTGCTCGGGGGGCCCCAGAGCCCTACAATGAGCAGTTCTTC. Protein product: CASSARGAPEPYNEQFF. Complete variable domain (other parts from reference TRBV11-2 and TRBJ2-1): EAGVAQSPRYKIIEKRQSVAFWCNPISGHATLYWYQQILGQGPKLLIQFQNNGVVDDSQLPKDRFSAERLKGVDSTLKIQPAKLEDSAVYLCASSARGAPEPYNEQFFGPGTRLTVL.

This chain connects TRBV4-2 to TRBJ2-2; D may correspond to TRBD1 or TRBD2 (6 bases each). The germline gives CDR1 LGHNA, CDR2 YNFKEQ. The CDR3 runs to 15 residues. Trimming stripped 4 bases from V and 5 bases from J, with 14 bases between. DNA of the CDR3: TGTGCCAGCAGCCCAACCGGGGGCGGAACCGGGGAGCTGTTTTTT. This translates into CASSPTGGGTGELFF.

J is TRBJ2-3 and V is TRBV20-1, with TRBD2 matching over 9 bases. Germline CDR1 reads DFQATT; CDR2 reads SNEGSKA (reference sequence). Losses at the gene ends were 3 bases for V and 3 bases for J; bases not matched to a gene: 4. The CDR3 is 14 amino acids. The CDR3 spells CSARASGTTDTQYF. The CDR3 region has the DNA TGCAGTGCTAGGGCTAGCGGGACGACAGATACGCAGTATTTT.

This clonotype was seen a handful of times. Written as DNA, the CDR3 is TGTGCCAGCAGCTTGATTAGCCACTCCTACAATGAGCAGTTCTTC. This codes for CASSLISHSYNEQFF. The chain employs TRBV5-6 and TRBJ2-1, with no clear D. The CDR3 is made up of 15 amino acids. Trimming left V 1 base short and J 0 bases short, with 8 bases between. Germline CDR1 SGHDT, CDR2 YYEEEE.

This clonotype has only a few counts. V usage is TRBV5-1 and J usage is TRBJ2-1; 7 bases align to TRBD2. Germline CDR1 reads SGHRS; CDR2 reads YFSETQ. The V gene end was trimmed by 2 bases and the J gene end by 2 bases; junction bases not matched to a gene: 13. The CDR3 sequence is 18 residues long. CDR3 region: CASSFPGLAGVAYNEQFF. The CDR3 DNA reads TGCGCCAGCAGCTTCCCCGGGCTGGCGGGGGTTGCCTACAATGAGCAGTTCTTC.

About this clonotype itself: The junction departs from germline at one end; a sequencing error may be responsible. The chain carries TRBV5-6 and TRBJ2-5; the D is unclear. The CDR3 runs to 13 residues. CDR1 is SGHDT, CDR2 YYEEEE, per germline. In nucleotides, the CDR3 is TGTGCCGGCAGCTTGGTTGGCCAAGAGACCCAGTACTTC. Translated: CAGSLVGQETQYF.

This clonotype occurred a few times. The rearrangement joins TRBV18 to TRBJ1-4; D gene ambiguous. V lost 2 bases and J lost 5, with 15 bases in between. This CDR3 comprises 16 residues. In germline, CDR1 is KGHSH, CDR2 LQKENI. CDR3 loop: CASSPANPGGNEKLFF. Here the CDR3 DNA reads TGTGCCAGCTCACCAGCTAACCCAGGAGGAAATGAAAAACTGTTTTTT.

Note on this clonotype: Its ends do not fully match the called genes, so a read error is possible. The chain employs TRBV3-1 and TRBJ2-1; 9 nucleotides agree with TRBD2. The CDR3 consists of 16 residues. Germline V gives CDR1 LGHDT, CDR2 YNNKEL (reference sequence). The CDR3 sequence is CAGSLQPGLARNEQFF. The CDR3 DNA reads TGTGCCGGCAGCCTTCAACCGGGACTAGCAAGAAATGAGCAGTTCTTC.

The rearrangement uses TRBV7-9 and TRBJ1-5; perhaps TRBD1 as D (6 bases). Germline V CDR1 and CDR2: SEHNR, FQNEAQ (reference sequence). Trimming took off 5 bases at V and 0 bases at J, with 17 bases between the two ends. CDR3 size: 17 residues. CDR3 loop: CASSLSIGGYSNQPQHF. The CDR3 DNA reads TGTGCCAGCAGCCTGTCCATAGGGGGATATAGCAATCAGCCCCAGCATTTT.

This clonotype was seen just once. This sequence joins TRBV11-2 and TRBJ2-1; D unclear. Germline CDR1 and CDR2: SGHAT and FQNNGV. V lost 5 bases, J lost 5 bases, and 10 bases lay in between. This CDR3 contains 13 residues. The CDR3 region is CASSGVLDNEQFF. The CDR3 nucleotides read TGTGCCAGCAGCGGGGTTTTAGACAATGAGCAGTTCTTC.

As DNA, the CDR3 is TGCAGCGTTGACCACAGAAACACTGAAGCTTTCTTT. Translating it yields CSVDHRNTEAFF. The chain is built from TRBV29-1 and TRBJ1-1; no reliable D call. Germline CDR1 reads SQVTM; CDR2 reads ANQGSEA. V was shortened by 3 bases and J by 2 bases, with 7 bases between the two germline ends. The CDR3 totals 12 residues.

This clonotype was recorded only once. The rearrangement uses TRBV6-6 and TRBJ1-5; a weak D match, TRBD1 (5 bases). CDR1 and CDR2 from the germline V gene are MNHNY and SVGAGI (reference sequence). V was shortened by 5 bases and J by 0 bases, with 11 bases between the two germline ends. This CDR3 has 15 residues. The CDR3 is CASSTGHISNQPQHF. Here the CDR3 DNA reads TGTGCCAGCAGTACTGGACACATTAGCAATCAGCCCCAGCATTTT.

This clonotype was detected ten times or more. V usage is TRBV5-1 and J usage is TRBJ1-5; D is uncertain. V was pared by 4 bases and J by 7 bases, with 6 bases between. This CDR3 spans 11 amino acids. Germline CDR1 SGHRS, CDR2 YFSETQ. The CDR3 loop is CASSPGQPQHF. The CDR3 bases are TGCGCCAGCAGCCCGGGACAGCCCCAGCATTTT. Full variable domain (outside the CDR3, taken from reference TRBV5-1 and TRBJ1-5): KAGVTQTPRYLIKTRGQQVTLSCSPISGHRSVSWYQQTPGQGLQFLFEYFSETQRNKGNFPGRFSGRQFSNSRSEMNVSTLELGDSALYLCASSPGQPQHFGDGTRLSIL.

This sequence joins TRBV29-1 and TRBJ2-1; possibly TRBD2 for D (6 bases). This CDR3 contains 18 residues. The V end was cut by 7 bases, the J end by 5 bases, with 30 bases between. Germline CDR1 reads SQVTM; CDR2 reads ANQGSEA. CDR3 sequence reads: CSATRRGSQGLSDNEQFF. The CDR3 DNA reads as TGCAGCGCAACCAGGAGGGGATCTCAGGGTTTAAGCGACAATGAGCAGTTCTTC.